The next 5 T cell receptor beta chains were all read from a single sample in a study of cytomegalovirus exposure and HLA in healthy donors. This PCR relied on a set of 60 Vbeta primers and 13 Jbeta primers. Here immunoSEQ multiplex PCR was the method, and the copy in TCRdb shows in-frame clones only, minus some. The table lists fewer than 250,000 clones, about 72% of them singletons. Sequencing was performed on PBMCs. These receptors originate from a male donor in good health and CMV-seronegative.

The chain employs TRBV7-3 and TRBJ2-1, with 7 bases lining up with TRBD2. After removal of 5 bases from V and 9 bases from J, the junction contained 4 bases not matched to a gene. The CDR3 has 12 amino acids. Germline values: CDR1 SGHTA, CDR2 FQGTGA. The CDR3 is CASSDASGEQFF. The DNA of the CDR3 is TGTGCCAGCAGCGATGCTAGCGGTGAGCAGTTCTTC. The full variable domain, completed using reference TRBV7-3 and TRBJ2-1, is GAGVSQTPSNKVTEKGKYVELRCDPISGHTALYWYRQSLGQGPEFLIYFQGTGAADDSGLPNDRFFAVRPEGSVSTLKIQRTERGDSAVYLCASSDASGEQFFGPGTRLTVL.

This chain links TRBV9 with TRBJ1-2; weak D call: TRBD1 (6 bases). CDR1 SGDLS and CDR2 YYNGEE come from the germline V gene. The CDR3 contains 15 residues. V lost 0 bases to trimming and J lost 4 bases, with 13 bases between them. The CDR3 sequence is CASSVEGGGGYGYTF. CDR3 DNA: TGTGCCAGCAGCGTAGAGGGAGGGGGAGGCTATGGCTACACCTTC. Full variable domain (rest looked up from reference TRBV9 and TRBJ1-2): DSGVTQTPKHLITATGQRVTLRCSPRSGDLSVYWYQQSLDQGLQFLIQYYNGEERAKGNILERFSAQQFPDLHSELNLSSLELGDSALYFCASSVEGGGGYGYTFGSGTRLTVV.

This clone showed up just once. This chain links TRBV2 with TRBJ2-2, with 9 positions matching TRBD1. CDR1 and CDR2 (germline): SNHLY, FYNNEI. This CDR3 is built from 18 residues. V lost 1 base, J lost 1 base, and 7 bases stayed unmatched. CDR3 region: CASSEEWAGQGNTGELFF. As DNA, the CDR3 is TGTGCCAGCAGTGAAGAATGGGCGGGACAGGGGAACACCGGGGAGCTGTTTTTT.

The rearrangement links TRBV5-4 to TRBJ2-5; unclear D gene. CDR1 and CDR2 from the germline V gene are SGHNT and YYREEE (reference sequence). Trimming left V 4 bases short and J 2 bases short, with 12 bases between. The CDR3 covers 14 residues. The CDR3 loop is CASSVTAQQETQYF. The CDR3 DNA is TGTGCCAGCAGCGTTACCGCTCAGCAAGAGACCCAGTACTTC.

The V gene is TRBV6-1, the J gene TRBJ1-2; 8 nucleotides align to TRBD1. Germline CDR1 MNHNS, CDR2 SASEGT. V was pared by 1 base and J by 7 bases, with 5 bases of the junction left unmatched. The CDR3 covers 14 residues. The CDR3 sequence is CASSEGPGTGGYTF. The CDR3 coding sequence is TGTGCCAGCAGTGAAGGCCCCGGGACAGGTGGCTACACCTTC.